A single sample is the source of the 14 T cell receptor beta chains below, sequenced in a study of cytomegalovirus exposure and HLA in healthy donors. This PCR relied on a set of 60 Vbeta primers and 13 Jbeta primers. The protocol was immunoSEQ multiplex PCR, while the TCRdb copy is restricted to in-frame clones and leaves out a portion. The table has 150,000 to 200,000 clones, approximately 71% seen once. The sequenced sample consisted of PBMCs. These receptor sequences come from a man in his late teens or twenties in good health and CMV-seropositive.

The gene calls are TRBV27 and TRBJ2-1; perhaps TRBD2 as D (6 bases). Germline V gene sequence: CDR1 MNHEY, CDR2 SMNVEV (reference sequence). V lost 6 bases, J lost 6 bases, and 18 bases lay in between. The CDR3 is made up of 15 amino acids. Here the CDR3 reads CASSLGGSGGNEQFF. For the CDR3, the DNA is TGTGCCAGCAGCCTCGGGGGTAGTGGGGGCAATGAGCAGTTCTTC.

The chain is built from TRBV29-1 and TRBJ2-1; the D gene is possibly TRBD2 (6 bases). V dropped 6 bases and J dropped 6 bases, with 18 bases sitting between them. The CDR3 loop spans 14 amino acids. Germline CDR1 SQVTM, CDR2 ANQGSEA. The CDR3 DNA follows: TGCAGCGTCGAGACTAGGAGGGAAATCAATGAGCAGTTCTTC. Translation gives CSVETRREINEQFF.

The chain uses TRBV19 and TRBJ1-5; possible D gene TRBD1, 6 bases. The length of the CDR3 is 16 residues. Germline V lookup: CDR1 LNHDA, CDR2 SQIVND (reference sequence). V lost 1 base to trimming and J lost 0 bases, with 10 bases between them. CDR3: CASSIVGHRSNQPQHF. In DNA form, the CDR3 reads TGTGCCAGTAGTATAGTGGGACACCGTAGCAATCAGCCCCAGCATTTT.

The chain carries TRBV5-4 and TRBJ1-2; 7 bases agree with TRBD1. The trim removed 0 bases at V and 10 bases at J, leaving 9 bases unmatched. CDR1 SGHNT and CDR2 YYREEE come from the germline V gene (reference sequence). The CDR3 consists of 14 residues. Here the CDR3 reads CASSLGGQLQFYTF. DNA of the CDR3: TGTGCCAGCAGCTTGGGGGGACAGTTACAATTCTACACCTTC.

In its sample, this clone was seen once. The rearrangement links TRBV11-2 to TRBJ2-3, with a possible D match to TRBD2 (6 bases). The germline V gene encodes CDR1 SGHAT and CDR2 FQNNGV. The CDR3 has 14 residues. Deletions cut 1 base from V and 9 bases from J, with 14 bases between. The CDR3: CASSLAGALETQYF. The CDR3 DNA reads as TGTGCCAGCAGCTTAGCGGGAGCCCTTGAAACGCAGTATTTT.

The chain recombines TRBV5-1 with TRBJ2-7, with 10 positions matching TRBD2. The V gene end was trimmed by 7 bases and the J gene end by 6 bases; junction bases not matched to a gene: 7. This CDR3 has 13 residues. Looked up from germline, CDR1 is SGHRS and CDR2 is YFSETQ. The CDR3 reads CASSLAGVGEQYF. The CDR3 DNA follows: TGCGCCAGCTCCCTAGCGGGAGTGGGCGAGCAGTACTTC.

The gene calls are TRBV5-6 and TRBJ1-2; 10 positions match TRBD1. There are 14 residues in the CDR3. After removal of 4 bases from V and 8 bases from J, the junction contained 8 bases not matched to a gene. In germline, CDR1 is SGHDT, CDR2 YYEEEE. For the CDR3, the DNA is TGTGCCAGCAGCCCGGGACAGGGGAATTGGGGCTACACCTTC. Translated: CASSPGQGNWGYTF.

Here the CDR3 reads CASSSTSGRMDEQFF. The CDR3 DNA reads as TGTGCCAGTAGTTCGACTAGCGGGAGGATGGATGAGCAGTTCTTC. J is TRBJ2-1 and V is TRBV19; 13 bases align to TRBD2. V lost 5 bases, J lost 8 bases, and 6 bases stayed unmatched. Germline loops: CDR1 LNHDA, CDR2 SQIVND (reference sequence). The CDR3 loop spans 15 amino acids.

The chain has TRBV7-8 and TRBJ2-7; D is possibly TRBD2 (6 bases). The CDR3 runs 13 residues. The V and J ends lost 2 bases and 8 bases respectively, with 13 bases between them. From germline, CDR1 is SGHVS and CDR2 FQNEAQ. The CDR3 DNA reads TGTGCCAGCAGCTTATTGGGTGGGAGGCAGCAGTACTTC. The encoded protein is CASSLLGGRQQYF.

This rearrangement joins TRBV7-2 to TRBJ1-4, with D hard to call. V lost 2 bases, J lost 6 bases, and 16 bases lay in between. CDR1 and CDR2 (germline): SGHTA, FQGNSA. CDR3 size: 16 residues. The CDR3 protein is CASSLSVRGLDEKLFF. Written as DNA, the CDR3 is TGTGCCAGCAGCTTATCGGTCCGGGGATTGGATGAAAAACTGTTTTTT.

This clone was observed a single time. J is TRBJ2-1 and V is TRBV7-3, with 9 bases matching TRBD1. The length of the CDR3 is 15 residues. The V gene end was trimmed by 5 bases and the J gene end by 9 bases; junction bases not matched to a gene: 11. Germline V lookup: CDR1 SGHTA, CDR2 FQGTGA. The DNA for the CDR3 is TGTGCCAGCAGCCCTACTGGGACAGGGCGGAGTGAGCAGTTCTTC. Amino acids: CASSPTGTGRSEQFF.

The genes are TRBV28 and TRBJ1-4, with TRBD1 identical over 8 bases. Per the germline V gene, CDR1 is MDHEN and CDR2 is SYDVKM. CDR3 length: 15 amino acids. The V segment lost 2 bases and the J segment 2 bases; nucleotides outside the gene matches: 1. The CDR3 protein is CASSLAGGTNEKLFF. The CDR3, as DNA: TGTGCCAGCAGTTTAGCAGGGGGCACTAATGAAAAACTGTTTTTT. The entire variable domain, with the rest obtained from reference TRBV28 and TRBJ1-4, is as follows: DVKVTQSSRYLVKRTGEKVFLECVQDMDHENMFWYRQDPGLGLRLIYFSYDVKMKEKGDIPEGYSVSREKKERFSLILESASTNQTSMYLCASSLAGGTNEKLFFGSGTQLSVL.

V usage is TRBV28 and J usage is TRBJ2-7; tentative D call: TRBD2 (5 bases). The ends were cut back, 2 bases at V and 0 bases at J, with 11 bases in the middle. Per germline, CDR1 MDHEN and CDR2 SYDVKM. The CDR3 contains 15 residues. CDR3 amino acids: CASSLPGRVSYEQYF. The CDR3 coding sequence is TGTGCCAGCAGTTTACCCGGGCGGGTCTCCTACGAGCAGTACTTC.

V and J are TRBV30 and TRBJ2-3; possible D gene TRBD2, 5 bases. Germline CDR1 and CDR2: GTSNPN and SVGIG (reference sequence). The V end was cut by 1 base, the J end by 0 bases, with 11 bases between. The CDR3 is 15 amino acids. CDR3 sequence reads: CAWSGGSPSTDTQYF. As DNA, the CDR3 is TGTGCCTGGAGTGGAGGGAGTCCTAGCACAGATACGCAGTATTTT.